This entry lists 21 T cell receptor beta chains sequenced from one sample in a study of T-cell memory formation after mild COVID-19 (dated by TCRdb to the early 2020s). Receptor libraries were prepared by 5' RACE. The sequencer listed for this sample is Illumina NovaSeq 6000. TCRdb's own reprocessing of the public reads used fastp at Q25 and MiXCR and kept productive beta chains. Rows with one shared CDR3 protein collapse into an entry with the most common genes and DNA. A total of about 340,000 distinct CDR3 sequences appear in this sample, 20% to 25% of them only once. The biggest ten clones account for 21% of the sample. Material for sequencing was PBMCs or a T cell subset sorted from them (not recorded which). The receptors originated from a man aged 18 to 29 who had mild COVID-19 (a few samples of this study predate the infection). The sample titles of this study are shuffled in the database, so cell type and time point are left out; the donor was told from shared clones.

The chain couples TRBV20-1 to TRBJ1-3; no reliable D call. Trimming stripped 6 bases from V and 0 bases from J, with 18 bases between. This CDR3 region has 16 residues. The germline CDR1 and CDR2 sequences are DFQATT and SNEGSKA (reference sequence). CDR3 loop: CSAIKSGRSSGNTIYF. DNA of the CDR3: TGCAGTGCCATCAAATCAGGACGGTCCTCTGGAAACACCATATATTTT.

Only a few counts were recorded for this clonotype. The rearrangement uses TRBV20-1 and TRBJ2-3; 7 nucleotides align to TRBD2. The CDR3 is made up of 15 amino acids. CDR1 is DFQATT, CDR2 SNEGSKA, per germline (reference sequence). The V segment lost 6 bases and the J segment 4 bases; nucleotides outside the gene matches: 13. CDR3 nucleotides: TGCAGTGCCCAAAAAAGCGGGGCATGGTCAGATACGCAGTATTTT. This encodes CSAQKSGAWSDTQYF.

The chain has TRBV7-8 and TRBJ2-7; 12 nucleotides line up with TRBD1. CDR1 and CDR2 from the germline V gene are SGHVS and FQNEAQ. This CDR3 region has 16 residues. V lost 1 base to trimming and J lost 3 bases; unmatched junction nucleotides: 4. CDR3 nucleotide sequence: TGTGCCAGCAGCTTAGGGCGGGACAGGGGGCTCTACGAGCAGTACTTC. It codes for CASSLGRDRGLYEQYF.

The chain couples TRBV5-4 to TRBJ2-2; 8 nucleotides line up with TRBD2. The CDR3 length is 18 residues. The junction had 7 bases not matched to a gene; V was cut back by 0 bases and J by 0 bases. Germline CDR1 is SGHNT and CDR2 is YYREEE (reference sequence). The CDR3 region is CASSLGIAGPTNTGELFF. In DNA form, the CDR3 reads TGTGCCAGCAGCTTGGGGATAGCGGGGCCAACGAACACCGGGGAGCTGTTTTTT.

This clonotype was counted between two and nine times. The V gene is TRBV29-1, the J gene TRBJ2-2; D perhaps matches TRBD1 (6 bases). CDR3 length: 15 amino acids. The germline CDR1 and CDR2 sequences are SQVTM and ANQGSEA. V was pared by 3 bases and J by 4 bases, with 15 bases between. The CDR3 loop is CSVEYRDSATGELFF. CDR3 sequence (DNA): TGCAGCGTTGAGTACAGGGATAGTGCCACCGGGGAGCTGTTTTTT.

V usage is TRBV6-2 or TRBV6-3 and J usage is TRBJ2-3; D is unclear. The CDR3 sequence is 11 residues long. CDR1 MNHEY and CDR2 SVGEGT come from the germline V gene. The V and J ends lost 6 bases and 3 bases respectively, with 4 bases between them. As DNA, the CDR3 is TGTGCCAGCAGATGGACAGATACGCAGTATTTT. It yields the protein CASRWTDTQYF.

This clonotype was counted a few times. V is TRBV20-1 and J is TRBJ1-5, with D possibly TRBD1 on 5 matching bases. The germline V and J ends were trimmed by 6 bases and 5 bases, with 14 bases remaining between them. Germline CDR1 is DFQATT and CDR2 is SNEGSKA (reference sequence). The length of the CDR3 is 13 residues. The CDR3 spells CSAGTYGYQPQHF. In DNA, the CDR3 is TGCAGTGCGGGGACCTACGGCTATCAGCCCCAGCATTTT.

The sample holds a few counts of this clonotype. The genes are TRBV12-3 or TRBV12-4 and TRBJ1-2, with 8 bases identical to TRBD1. This CDR3 has 13 residues. The V segment lost 7 bases and the J segment 8 bases; nucleotides outside the gene matches: 9. DNA for the CDR3: TGTGCCAGCACCGTAACAGGGGGTTGGGGCTACACCTTC. Amino acids: CASTVTGGWGYTF.

This clonotype was recorded once. The chain uses TRBV20-1 and TRBJ1-6; perhaps TRBD1 as D (6 bases). This CDR3 contains 15 residues. With 3 bases removed from V and 1 base from J, the gap between germline ends came to 10 bases. CDR1 is DFQATT, CDR2 SNEGSKA, per germline (reference sequence). The CDR3 protein is CSARRQASYNSPLHF. The CDR3 coding sequence is TGCAGTGCTAGGCGACAGGCATCCTATAATTCACCCCTCCACTTT.

The chain carries TRBV9 and TRBJ2-2; 8 nucleotides match TRBD1. This CDR3 comprises 15 residues. Per the germline V gene, CDR1 is SGDLS and CDR2 is YYNGEE. J was trimmed by 6 bases and V by 3 bases; bases with no gene match: 7. The CDR3 sequence is CASSAQTGDPGELFF. In DNA form, the CDR3 reads TGTGCCAGCAGCGCCCAGACAGGGGATCCCGGGGAGCTGTTTTTT. The complete variable domain, with remaining parts taken from reference TRBV9 and TRBJ2-2, reads DSGVTQTPKHLITATGQRVTLRCSPRSGDLSVYWYQQSLDQGLQFLIQYYNGEERAKGNILERFSAQQFPDLHSELNLSSLELGDSALYFCASSAQTGDPGELFFGEGSRLTVL.

J is TRBJ2-1 and V is TRBV5-1; the match to TRBD2 covers 10 bases. The CDR3 consists of 15 residues. The trim removed 5 bases at V and 7 bases at J, leaving 9 bases unmatched. CDR1 and CDR2 from the germline V gene are SGHRS and YFSETQ. CDR3 in amino acids: CASSLSGGAPNEQFF. In nucleotides, the CDR3 is TGCGCCAGCAGTTTAAGCGGGGGGGCCCCTAATGAGCAGTTCTTC.

V is TRBV6-5 and J is TRBJ2-7, with 8 bases fitting TRBD1. The CDR3 totals 13 residues. Per germline, CDR1 MNHEY and CDR2 SVGAGI. V lost 6 bases to trimming and J lost 7 bases; unmatched junction nucleotides: 8. CDR3 loop: CASSRTGLGEQYF. The CDR3 coding sequence is TGTGCCAGCAGCAGGACAGGGCTAGGAGAGCAGTACTTC.

The rearrangement links TRBV5-1 to TRBJ2-1; 10 positions match TRBD2. The CDR3 runs 16 residues. Looked up from germline, CDR1 is SGHRS and CDR2 is YFSETQ. V was clipped by 2 bases and J by 5 bases; unmatched bases: 7. The CDR3 nucleotides are TGCGCCAGCAGCTTAATAGCGGGGGGCCCGGACAATGAGCAGTTCTTC. This gives the protein CASSLIAGGPDNEQFF.

The chain links TRBV3-2 to TRBJ1-5. TRBV3-2 is classified as a pseudogene. The CDR3 runs to 14 residues. The CDR3 region is CASSPYGVTQPQHF. CDR3 nucleotides: TGTGCCAGCAGCCCCTACGGGGTTACTCAGCCCCAGCATTTT.

This clonotype was seen repeatedly, ten times or more. This chain joins TRBV5-1 and TRBJ2-7; tentative D call: TRBD1 (6 bases). The V gene lost 4 bases and the J gene lost 2 bases, with 13 bases spanning the gap. The germline V gene has CDR1 SGHRS and CDR2 YFSETQ. The CDR3 spans 14 residues. The CDR3 DNA follows: TGCGCCAGCAGCCCCACAGGGCCCCCCTACGAGCAGTACTTC. This gives the protein CASSPTGPPYEQYF.

This clonotype was counted ten times or more. V gene TRBV4-3 combines with J gene TRBJ2-3, with TRBD2 matching over 7 bases. The V gene end was trimmed by 3 bases and the J gene end by 1 base; junction bases not matched to a gene: 1. Looked up from germline, CDR1 is LGHNA and CDR2 is YSLEER. This CDR3 region has 14 residues. In DNA form, the CDR3 reads TGCGCCAGCAGCCACGCGGGGGGCACAGATACGCAGTATTTT. Its protein product is CASSHAGGTDTQYF.

This clonotype showed up just a few times. The chain uses TRBV6-5 and TRBJ1-6, with D unclear. Between the trimmed V and J ends, which lost 4 bases and 6 bases, there was a span of 19 bases. The CDR3 totals 17 residues. Looked up from germline, CDR1 is MNHEY and CDR2 is SVGAGI. This chain's CDR3 is CASSSTDAPAGNSPLHF. For the CDR3, the DNA is TGTGCCAGCAGTTCCACAGACGCCCCGGCGGGTAATTCACCCCTCCACTTT.

Of note for this clonotype: Germline and junction disagree at one end, which may indicate a read error. The J gene is TRBJ2-1, the V gene TRBV7-7, with 7 nucleotides matching TRBD1. The CDR3 spans 15 residues. CDR1 and CDR2 (germline): SSHAT, FNYEAQ (reference sequence). The CDR3 reads CASSSAIDRVNEQFF. DNA of the CDR3: TGTGCTAGCAGCTCTGCCATCGACAGGGTCAATGAGCAGTTCTTC.

The rearrangement joins TRBV7-9 to TRBJ1-2; D unresolved. Per germline, CDR1 SEHNR and CDR2 FQNEAQ (reference sequence). Trimming pared 2 bases from V and 2 bases from J, leaving 9 bases between. The CDR3 is 14 amino acids. CDR3 bases: TGTGCCAGCAGCTTAACGTCAGGAAACTATGGCTACACCTTC. It specifies CASSLTSGNYGYTF.

This clonotype occurred many times. The chain recombines TRBV9 with TRBJ1-6; possible D gene TRBD1, 6 bases. The CDR3 extends over 15 amino acids. V lost 0 bases and J lost 9, with 13 bases in between. Per the germline V gene, CDR1 is SGDLS and CDR2 is YYNGEE. The CDR3 sequence: CASSVAYRETSPLHF. The CDR3 DNA reads TGTGCCAGCAGCGTAGCGTACAGGGAGACTTCACCCCTCCACTTT.

This clonotype was seen only a few times. The V call is TRBV10-3, the J call TRBJ2-4; no clear D gene. Germline CDR1 ENHRY, CDR2 SYGVKD. Trimming removed 8 bases at V and 0 bases at J, with 14 bases between. This CDR3 spans 15 amino acids. This CDR3 reads CAIGTDMVAKNIQYF. CDR3 DNA: TGTGCCATCGGAACAGATATGGTAGCCAAAAACATTCAGTACTTC.